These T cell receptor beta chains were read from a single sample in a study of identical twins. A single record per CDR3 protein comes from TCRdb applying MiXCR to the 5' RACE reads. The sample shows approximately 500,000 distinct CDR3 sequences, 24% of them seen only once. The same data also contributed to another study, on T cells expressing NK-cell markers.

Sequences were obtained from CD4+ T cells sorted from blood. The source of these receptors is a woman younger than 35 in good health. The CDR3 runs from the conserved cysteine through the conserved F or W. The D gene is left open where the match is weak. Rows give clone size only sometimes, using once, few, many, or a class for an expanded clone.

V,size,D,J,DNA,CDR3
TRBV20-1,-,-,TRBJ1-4,TGCAGTGCTAGTTCTCTAGAAGGAAAACTGTTTTTT,CSASSLEGKLFF
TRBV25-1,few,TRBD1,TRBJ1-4,TGTGCCAGTCAGGGGGGACTTGAAAAACTGTTTTTT,CASQGGLEKLFF
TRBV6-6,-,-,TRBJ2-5,TGTGCCAGCAGTTACTTCCAAGAGACCCAGTACTTC,CASSYFQETQYF
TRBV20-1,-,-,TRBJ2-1,TGCAGTGCGTTCGGCGACAATGAGCAGTTCTTC,CSAFGDNEQFF
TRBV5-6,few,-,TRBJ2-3,TGTGCCAGCACCCCATTCCAGGGTTTCACAGATACGCAGTATTTT,CASTPFQGFTDTQYF
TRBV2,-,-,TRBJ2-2,TGTGCCAGCAGATACAGGGAGCTGTTTTTT,CASRYRELFF
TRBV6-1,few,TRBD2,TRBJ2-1,TGTGCCAGCAGCCAATCCGGACTAGCCTACAATGAGCAGTTCTTC,CASSQSGLAYNEQFF
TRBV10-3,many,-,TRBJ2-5,TGTGCCATCTCAGGACAGTTCCAAGAGACCCAGTACTTC,CAISGQFQETQYF
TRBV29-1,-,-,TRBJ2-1,TGCAGCGTTGAACTCGAGAGCCCTGGGCTGTTCTTC,CSVELESPGLFF
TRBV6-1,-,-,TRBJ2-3,TGTGCCAGCAGACAACTTCCCGGAATTCCAGATACGCAGTATTTT,CASRQLPGIPDTQYF
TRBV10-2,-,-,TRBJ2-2,TGCGCCGTCCAGGGCTGGGTCGTCACCGGGGAGCTGTTTTTT,CAVQGWVVTGELFF
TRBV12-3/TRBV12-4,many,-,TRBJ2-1,TGTGCCAGCAGCCCACCGGACTGGGCCTCCTACAATGAGCAGTTCTTC,CASSPPDWASYNEQFF
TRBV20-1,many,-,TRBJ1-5,TGCAGTGCCTTGTGGGACATAGGCAATCAGCCCCAGCATTTT,CSALWDIGNQPQHF
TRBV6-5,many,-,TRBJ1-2,TGTGCCAGCAGTCTCTCGGGGAGGCTCGATGGCTACACCTTC,CASSLSGRLDGYTF
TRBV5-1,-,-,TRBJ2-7,TGCGCCAGCAGCGTCGGACAGTCAACGCAGTACTTC,CASSVGQSTQYF
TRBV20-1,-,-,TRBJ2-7,TGCTGCTTAAGGAGCCCCTCCGAGCAGTACTTC,CCLRSPSEQYF
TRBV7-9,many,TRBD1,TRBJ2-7,TGTGCCAGCAGCTTACGGGACAGCTCCTACGAGCAGTACTTC,CASSLRDSSYEQYF
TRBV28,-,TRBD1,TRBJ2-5,TGTGCCAGCAGTCCAGGAAGACAGGGGGCTCGACAAGAGACCCAGTACTTC,CASSPGRQGARQETQYF
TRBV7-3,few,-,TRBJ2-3,TGTGCCAGCAGCCCAAACGTCGGGGATACGCAGTATTTT,CASSPNVGDTQYF
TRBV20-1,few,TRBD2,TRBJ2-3,TGCAGTGCTAGTGTTAGCGGGAGAGGAGATACGCAGTATTTT,CSASVSGRGDTQYF
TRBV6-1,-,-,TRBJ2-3,TGTGCCAGCAGAACAGGGGATACGCAGTATTTT,CASRTGDTQYF
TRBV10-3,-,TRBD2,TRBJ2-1,TGTGCCATCAGGCAAGCGGGGGGCTCCTACAATGAGCAGTTCTTC,CAIRQAGGSYNEQFF
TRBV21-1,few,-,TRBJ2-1,TGTGCCAGCGTACCCGTTTGGGCCGAATACAATGAGCAGTTCTTC,CASVPVWAEYNEQFF
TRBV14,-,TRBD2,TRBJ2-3,TGTGCCAGCAGCCATCCTCTCGGACTAGCGGGAGGCTCAGATACGCAGTATTTT,CASSHPLGLAGGSDTQYF
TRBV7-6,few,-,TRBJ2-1,TGTGCCAGCAGTCGCAGGTGGGATTCCGATGAGCAGTTCTTC,CASSRRWDSDEQFF
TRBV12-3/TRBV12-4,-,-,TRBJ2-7,TGTGCCAGCAGTTCTAGGAGGGTCGGCGAGCAGTACTTC,CASSSRRVGEQYF
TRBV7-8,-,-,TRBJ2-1,TGTGCCAGCAGCTTATCGGTATCCGAGCAGTTCTTC,CASSLSVSEQFF
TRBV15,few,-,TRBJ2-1,TGTGCCACCAGCAGTAAAGGGAGCTCCTACAATGAGCAGTTCTTC,CATSSKGSSYNEQFF
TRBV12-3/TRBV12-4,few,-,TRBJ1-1,TGTGCCAGCAGTTTTTACTCGGCCGGAGTGAACACTGAAGCTTTCTTT,CASSFYSAGVNTEAFF
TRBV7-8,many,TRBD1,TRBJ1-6,TGTGCCAGCAGCCCAGGACAGGGAGGCTCACCCCTCCACTTT,CASSPGQGGSPLHF
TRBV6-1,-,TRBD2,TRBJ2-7,TGTGCCAGCAGGGTTAGCGGGAGGGTGTACGAGCAGTACTTC,CASRVSGRVYEQYF
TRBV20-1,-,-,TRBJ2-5,TGCAGTGCTAGAGTGGCGGCAGCCGAAGAGACCCAGTACTTC,CSARVAAAEETQYF
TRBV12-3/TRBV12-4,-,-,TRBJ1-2,TGTGCCAGCAGTTCACATAGGGTGCCCCATGGCTACACCTTC,CASSSHRVPHGYTF
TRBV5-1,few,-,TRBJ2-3,TGCGCCAGCAGCTCGGGGGGCCAAATCACAGATACGCAGTATTTT,CASSSGGQITDTQYF
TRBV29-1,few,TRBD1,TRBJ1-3,TGCAGCGTTGGGGACAGCAGCTCTGGAAACACCATATATTTT,CSVGDSSSGNTIYF
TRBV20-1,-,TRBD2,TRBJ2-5,TGCAGTGCTAGTATAAGCGGGAGCAGTGAGACCCAGTACTTC,CSASISGSSETQYF
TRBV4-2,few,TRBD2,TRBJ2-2,TGTGCCAGCAGCCAGGGACTAGGTCCTGATGACGGGGAGCTGTTTTTT,CASSQGLGPDDGELFF
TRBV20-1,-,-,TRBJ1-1,TGCAGTGCGGATTTACCGAACACTGAAGCTTTCTTT,CSADLPNTEAFF
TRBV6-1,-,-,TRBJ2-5,TGTGCCAGCAGGCCCCATGAACGGACCCAAGAGACCCAGTACTTC,CASRPHERTQETQYF
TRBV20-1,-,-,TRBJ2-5,TGCAGTGCTAGCCCGGGATGGGAGCGGCGTTTCCAAGAGACCCAGTACTTC,CSASPGWERRFQETQYF
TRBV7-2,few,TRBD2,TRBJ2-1,TGTGCCAGCAGCTTTCCGCGGGGCAGCCATAGCGGGGTTGGGCAGTTCTTC,CASSFPRGSHSGVGQFF